This TCR beta chain is from a study of T cells in Graves' hyperthyroidism and ophthalmopathy. Study in general: Peripheral blood samples were taken at initial diagnosis, prior to any treatment.

Regions amplified from RNA transcripts were the TCR beta CDR3 regions. HTBI primers were the set used in a first-round RT-PCR of the TCR CDR3. Via MiXCR, TCRdb re-called the multiplex PCR reads, giving one row per CDR3 protein. Of about 300,000 distinct CDR3 sequences listed, 15% to 20% are singletons. At least ten counts were recorded for this clonotype. Its antigen remains unknown. The CDR3 length is 13 residues. The germline V gene has CDR1 MDHEN and CDR2 SYDVKM. Between the trimmed V and J ends, which lost 2 bases and 7 bases, there was a span of 11 bases. Whole-study results and caveats: Most expanded thyroid clonotypes above 0.001 recurred in blood.

The chain has TRBV28 and TRBJ1-1, with D hard to call. Sequencing was carried out using blood. This TCR was recovered from a man between 50 and 59 years old with Graves' ophthalmopathy. CDR3 sequence: CASSLPRPIEAFF. The CDR3 bases are TGTGCCAGCAGTTTACCTCGGCCAATTGAAGCTTTCTTT.